This TCR beta chain comes out of a study of T cell repertoires in cytomegalovirus infection. Across the study: HLA-B-restricted CMV epitopes that are well studied were used alongside recently identified HLA-C-restricted ones. Indicated by public TCR beta signatures were CMV infection and matching HLA type.

Overall study results and limits: HLA-C-restricted TCR beta clonotypes specific for CMV led the ex vivo response. Carriers of CMV plus the relevant HLA were identified by cumulative public TCR beta family frequency.

TCRdb itself ran the reads through MiXCR, one entry per CDR3 protein. The table records 900,000 to 950,000 distinct CDR3 sequences, around 32% of them present only once. Trimming left V 3 bases short and J 4 bases short, with 15 bases between. Germline CDR1 is DFQATT and CDR2 is SNEGSKA (reference sequence). This CDR3 is built from 14 residues. This clonotype was counted only a few times. The target antigen is unknown. The chain carries TRBV20-1 and TRBJ1-1; D call uncertain. The receptor comes from a human donor in good health (CMV status not recorded). Some clones in this sample may be carry-over from other donors' samples. The sample here was cultured CD8+ T cells from PBMCs, taken from culture after CMV antigen stimulation. The CDR3: CSAREPRGVTEAFF. CDR3 nucleotides: TGCAGTGCTAGGGAGCCCCGGGGAGTCACTGAAGCTTTCTTT.